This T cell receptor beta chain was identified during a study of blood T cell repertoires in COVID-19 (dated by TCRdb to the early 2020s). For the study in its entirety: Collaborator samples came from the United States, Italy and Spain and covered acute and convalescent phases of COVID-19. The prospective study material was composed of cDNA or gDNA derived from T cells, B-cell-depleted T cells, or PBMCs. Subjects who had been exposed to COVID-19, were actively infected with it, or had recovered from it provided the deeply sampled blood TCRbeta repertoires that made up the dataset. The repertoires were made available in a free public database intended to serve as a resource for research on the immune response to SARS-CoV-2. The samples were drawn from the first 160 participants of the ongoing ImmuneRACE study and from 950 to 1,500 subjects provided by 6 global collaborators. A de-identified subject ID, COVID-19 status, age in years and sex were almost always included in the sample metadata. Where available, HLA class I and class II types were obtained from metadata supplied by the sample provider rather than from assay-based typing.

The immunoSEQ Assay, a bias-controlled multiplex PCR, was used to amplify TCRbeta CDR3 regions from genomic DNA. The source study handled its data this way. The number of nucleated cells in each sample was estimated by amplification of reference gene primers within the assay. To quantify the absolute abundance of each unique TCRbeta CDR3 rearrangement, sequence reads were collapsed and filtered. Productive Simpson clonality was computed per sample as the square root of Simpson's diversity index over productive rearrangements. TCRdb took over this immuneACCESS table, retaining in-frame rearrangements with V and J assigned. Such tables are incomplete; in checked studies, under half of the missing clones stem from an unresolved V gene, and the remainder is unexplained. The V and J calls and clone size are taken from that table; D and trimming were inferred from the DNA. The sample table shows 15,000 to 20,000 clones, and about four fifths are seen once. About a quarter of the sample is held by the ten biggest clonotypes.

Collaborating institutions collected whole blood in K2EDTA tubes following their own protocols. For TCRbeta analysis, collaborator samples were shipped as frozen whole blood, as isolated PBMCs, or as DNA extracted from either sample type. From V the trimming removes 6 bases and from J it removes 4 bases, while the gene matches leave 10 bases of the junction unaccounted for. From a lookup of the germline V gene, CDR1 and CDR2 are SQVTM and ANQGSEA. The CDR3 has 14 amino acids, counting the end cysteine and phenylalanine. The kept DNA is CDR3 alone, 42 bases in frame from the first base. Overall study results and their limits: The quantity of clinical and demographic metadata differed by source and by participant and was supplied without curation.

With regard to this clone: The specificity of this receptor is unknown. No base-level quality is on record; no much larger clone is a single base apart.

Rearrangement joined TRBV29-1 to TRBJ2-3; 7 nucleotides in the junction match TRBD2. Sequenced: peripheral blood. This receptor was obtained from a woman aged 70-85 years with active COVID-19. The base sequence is TGCAGCGTCTCCGAGGCGGGAGTGGCAGATACGCAGTATTTT. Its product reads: CSVSEAGVADTQYF.